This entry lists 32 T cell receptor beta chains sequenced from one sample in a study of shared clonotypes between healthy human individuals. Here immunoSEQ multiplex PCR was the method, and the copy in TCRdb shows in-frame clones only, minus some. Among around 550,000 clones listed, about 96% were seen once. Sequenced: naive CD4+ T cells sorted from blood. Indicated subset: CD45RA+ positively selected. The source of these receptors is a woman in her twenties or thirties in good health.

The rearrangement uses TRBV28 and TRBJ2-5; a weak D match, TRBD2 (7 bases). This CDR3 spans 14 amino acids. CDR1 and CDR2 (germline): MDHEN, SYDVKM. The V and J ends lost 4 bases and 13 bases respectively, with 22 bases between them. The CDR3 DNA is TGTGCCAGCAGTTCCCTAGGGGGAGGGTTGCGTGGGTACTTC. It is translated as CASSSLGGGLRGYF.

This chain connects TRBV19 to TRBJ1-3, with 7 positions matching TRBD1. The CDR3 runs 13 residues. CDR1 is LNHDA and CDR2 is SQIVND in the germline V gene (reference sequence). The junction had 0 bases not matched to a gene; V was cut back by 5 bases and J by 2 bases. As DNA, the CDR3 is TGTGCCAGTAGTGGGACAGCTGGAAACACCATATATTTT. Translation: CASSGTAGNTIYF.

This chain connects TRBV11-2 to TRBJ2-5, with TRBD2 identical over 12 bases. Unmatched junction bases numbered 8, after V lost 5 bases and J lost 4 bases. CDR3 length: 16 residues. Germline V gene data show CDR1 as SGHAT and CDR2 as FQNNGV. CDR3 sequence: CASSHRLAGVGETQYF. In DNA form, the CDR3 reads TGTGCCAGCAGCCACCGACTAGCGGGAGTGGGAGAGACCCAGTACTTC.

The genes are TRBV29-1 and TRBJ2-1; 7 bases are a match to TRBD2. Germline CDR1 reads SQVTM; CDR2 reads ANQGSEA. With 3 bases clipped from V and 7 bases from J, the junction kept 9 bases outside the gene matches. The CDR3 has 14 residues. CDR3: CSVDGGRKDNEQFF. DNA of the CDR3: TGCAGCGTTGACGGCGGGAGAAAAGATAATGAGCAGTTCTTC.

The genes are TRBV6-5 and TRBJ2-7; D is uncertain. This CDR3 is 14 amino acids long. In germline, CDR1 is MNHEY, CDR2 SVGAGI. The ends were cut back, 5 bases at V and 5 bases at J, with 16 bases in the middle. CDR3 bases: TGTGCCAGCAGTATCAGTAGCCCGGTCAACGAGCAGTACTTC. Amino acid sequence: CASSISSPVNEQYF.

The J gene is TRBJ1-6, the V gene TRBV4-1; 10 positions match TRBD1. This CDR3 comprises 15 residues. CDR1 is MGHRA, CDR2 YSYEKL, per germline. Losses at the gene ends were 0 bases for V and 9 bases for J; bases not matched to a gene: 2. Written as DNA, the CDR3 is TGCGCCAGCAGCCAAGAGGGGACAGGGGTTTCACCCCTCCACTTT. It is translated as CASSQEGTGVSPLHF.

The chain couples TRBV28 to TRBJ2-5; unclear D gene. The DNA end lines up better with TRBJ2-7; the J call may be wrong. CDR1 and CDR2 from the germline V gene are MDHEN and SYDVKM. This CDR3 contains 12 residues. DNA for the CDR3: TGTGCCACCTCTTTAGGCGGCTACGAGCAGTACTTC. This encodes CATSLGGYEQYF.

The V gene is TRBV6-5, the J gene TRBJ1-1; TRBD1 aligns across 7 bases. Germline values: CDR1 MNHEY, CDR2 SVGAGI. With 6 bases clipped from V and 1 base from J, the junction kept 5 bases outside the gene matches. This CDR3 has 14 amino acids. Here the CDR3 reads CASRLDRANTEAFF. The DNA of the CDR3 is TGTGCCAGCAGATTAGACAGGGCGAACACTGAAGCTTTCTTT.

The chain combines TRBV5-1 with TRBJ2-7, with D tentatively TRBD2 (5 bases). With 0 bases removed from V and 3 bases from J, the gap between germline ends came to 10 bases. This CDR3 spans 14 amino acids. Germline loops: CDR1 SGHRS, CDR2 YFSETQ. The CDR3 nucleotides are TGCGCCAGCAGCTTGGGTAGCGTTAACTACGAGCAGTACTTC. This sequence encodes CASSLGSVNYEQYF.

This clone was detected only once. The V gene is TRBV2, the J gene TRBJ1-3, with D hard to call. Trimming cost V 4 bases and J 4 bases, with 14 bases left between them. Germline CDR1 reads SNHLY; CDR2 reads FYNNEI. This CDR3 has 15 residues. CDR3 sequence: CASSGVGFGGNTIYF. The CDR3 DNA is TGTGCCAGCAGTGGGGTCGGATTCGGCGGAAACACCATATATTTT.

The chain's CDR3 is CASSMRPQTYNSPLHF. The CDR3 DNA reads as TGTGCCAGCAGTATGCGGCCCCAAACCTATAATTCACCCCTCCACTTT. The rearrangement uses TRBV28 and TRBJ1-6; no firm D call. The CDR3 loop spans 16 amino acids. V was cut by 5 bases and J by 2 bases, with 13 bases left in between. In germline, CDR1 is MDHEN, CDR2 SYDVKM.

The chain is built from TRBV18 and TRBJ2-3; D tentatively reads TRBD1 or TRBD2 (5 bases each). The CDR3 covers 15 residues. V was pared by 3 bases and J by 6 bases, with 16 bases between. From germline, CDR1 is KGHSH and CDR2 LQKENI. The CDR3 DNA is TGTGCCAGCTCACCCCTAGACGTGGGGACCGATACGCAGTATTTT. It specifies CASSPLDVGTDTQYF.

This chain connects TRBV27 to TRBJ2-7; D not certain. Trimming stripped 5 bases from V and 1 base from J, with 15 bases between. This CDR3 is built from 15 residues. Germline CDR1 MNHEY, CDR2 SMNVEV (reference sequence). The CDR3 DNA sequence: TGTGCCAGCAGTCCCACTTTCGGGCCTTCCTACGAGCAGTACTTC. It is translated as CASSPTFGPSYEQYF.

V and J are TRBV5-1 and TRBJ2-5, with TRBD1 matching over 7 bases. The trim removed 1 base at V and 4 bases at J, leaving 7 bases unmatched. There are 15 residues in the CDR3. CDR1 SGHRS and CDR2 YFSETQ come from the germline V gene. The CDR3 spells CASSLSGQASETQYF. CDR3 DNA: TGCGCCAGCAGCTTGTCAGGACAGGCTTCAGAGACCCAGTACTTC.

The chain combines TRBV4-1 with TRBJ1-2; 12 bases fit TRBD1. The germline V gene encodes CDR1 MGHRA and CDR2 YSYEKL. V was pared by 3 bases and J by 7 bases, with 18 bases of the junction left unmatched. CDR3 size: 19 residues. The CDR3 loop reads CASSHQRGTGGYSSSGYTF. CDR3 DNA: TGCGCCAGCAGCCACCAACGAGGGACAGGGGGCTACAGTAGTAGTGGCTACACCTTC.

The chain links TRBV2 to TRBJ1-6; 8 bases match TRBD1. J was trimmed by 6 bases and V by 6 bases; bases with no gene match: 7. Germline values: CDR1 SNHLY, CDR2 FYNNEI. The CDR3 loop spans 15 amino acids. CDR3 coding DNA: TGTGCCAGCAGGGGCAGGGGGCCCCCTAATTCACCCCTCCACTTT. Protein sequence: CASRGRGPPNSPLHF.

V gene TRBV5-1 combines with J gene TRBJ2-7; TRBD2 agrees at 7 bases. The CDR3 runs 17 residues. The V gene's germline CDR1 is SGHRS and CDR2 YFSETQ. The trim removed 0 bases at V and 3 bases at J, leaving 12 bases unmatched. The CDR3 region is CASSLVAVAGEHYEQYF. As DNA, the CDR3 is TGCGCCAGCAGCTTGGTGGCGGTGGCGGGAGAGCACTACGAGCAGTACTTC.

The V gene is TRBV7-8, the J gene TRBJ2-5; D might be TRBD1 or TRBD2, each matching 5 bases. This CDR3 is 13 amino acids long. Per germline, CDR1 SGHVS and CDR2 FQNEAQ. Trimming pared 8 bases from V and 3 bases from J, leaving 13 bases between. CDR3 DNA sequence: TGTGCCAGCTCCATGGGGGTAAAAGAGACCCAGTACTTC. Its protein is CASSMGVKETQYF.

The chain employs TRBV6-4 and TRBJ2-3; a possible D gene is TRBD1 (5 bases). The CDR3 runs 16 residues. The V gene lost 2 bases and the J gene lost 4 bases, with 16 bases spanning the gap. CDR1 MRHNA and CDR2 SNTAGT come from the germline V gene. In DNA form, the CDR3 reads TGTGCCAGCAGTGACCCCGCCAGCCAGGGATCAGATACGCAGTATTTT. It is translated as CASSDPASQGSDTQYF.

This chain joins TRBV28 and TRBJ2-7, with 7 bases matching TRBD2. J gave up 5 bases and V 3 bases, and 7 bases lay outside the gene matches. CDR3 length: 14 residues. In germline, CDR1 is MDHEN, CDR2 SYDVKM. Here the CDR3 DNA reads TGTGCCAGCAGTTTTGGCGGGAGTCTCAACGAGCAGTACTTC. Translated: CASSFGGSLNEQYF.

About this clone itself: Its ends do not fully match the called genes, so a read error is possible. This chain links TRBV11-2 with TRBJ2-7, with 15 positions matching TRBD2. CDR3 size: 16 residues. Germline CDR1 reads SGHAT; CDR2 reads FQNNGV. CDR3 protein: CASSSLRGLAGGSSDF. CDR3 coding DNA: TGTGCCAGCAGCTCGCTTAGGGGACTAGCGGGAGGTAGCTCGGACTTC.

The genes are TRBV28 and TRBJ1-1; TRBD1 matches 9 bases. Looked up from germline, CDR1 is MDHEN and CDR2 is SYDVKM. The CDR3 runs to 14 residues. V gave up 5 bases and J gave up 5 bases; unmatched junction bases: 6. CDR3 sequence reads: CASSTQGARTEAFF. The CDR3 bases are TGTGCCAGCAGTACACAGGGGGCAAGGACTGAAGCTTTCTTT.

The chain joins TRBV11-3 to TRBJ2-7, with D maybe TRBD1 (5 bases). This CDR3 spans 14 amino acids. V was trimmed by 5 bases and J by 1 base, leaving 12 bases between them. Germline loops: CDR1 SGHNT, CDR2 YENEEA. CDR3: CASSHSTDSYEQYF. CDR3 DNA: TGTGCCAGCAGCCACTCGACAGATTCCTACGAGCAGTACTTC.

DNA for the CDR3: TGTGCCAGCAGTTTAGATGGCACCCGAAACATTCAGTACTTC. Translated, it gives CASSLDGTRNIQYF. This chain joins TRBV28 and TRBJ2-4, with unresolved D. V lost 2 bases, J lost 6 bases, and 11 bases lay in between. Looked up from germline, CDR1 is MDHEN and CDR2 is SYDVKM. The CDR3 is made up of 14 amino acids.

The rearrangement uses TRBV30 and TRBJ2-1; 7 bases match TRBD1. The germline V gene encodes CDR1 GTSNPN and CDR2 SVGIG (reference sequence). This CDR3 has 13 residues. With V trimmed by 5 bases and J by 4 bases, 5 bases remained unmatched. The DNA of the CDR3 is TGTGCCTGGGGGTCAGGGGGTTACAATGAGCAGTTCTTC. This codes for CAWGSGGYNEQFF. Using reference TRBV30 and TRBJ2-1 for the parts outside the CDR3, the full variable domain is SQTIHQWPATLVQPVGSPLSLECTVEGTSNPNLYWYRQAAGRGLQLLFYSVGIGQISSEVPQNLSASRPQDRQFILSSKKLLLSDSGFYLCAWGSGGYNEQFFGPGTRLTVL.

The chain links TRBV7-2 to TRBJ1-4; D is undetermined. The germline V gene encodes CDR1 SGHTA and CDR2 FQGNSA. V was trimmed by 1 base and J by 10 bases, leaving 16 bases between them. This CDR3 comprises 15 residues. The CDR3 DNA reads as TGTGCCAGCAGCTTAGGGGTTTCCTTAGGTGGAAAACTGTTTTTT. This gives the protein CASSLGVSLGGKLFF.

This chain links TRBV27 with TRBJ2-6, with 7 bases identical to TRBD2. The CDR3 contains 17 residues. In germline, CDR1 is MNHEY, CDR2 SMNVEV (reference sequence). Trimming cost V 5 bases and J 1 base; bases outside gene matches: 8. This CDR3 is CASSAYGGVSGANVLTF. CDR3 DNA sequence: TGTGCCAGCAGTGCTTATGGGGGGGTTTCTGGGGCCAACGTCCTGACTTTC. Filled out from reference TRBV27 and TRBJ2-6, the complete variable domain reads EAQVTQNPRYLITVTGKKLTVTCSQNMNHEYMSWYRQDPGLGLRQIYYSMNVEVTDKGDVPEGYKVSRKEKRNFPLILESPSPNQTSLYFCASSAYGGVSGANVLTFGAGSRLTVL.

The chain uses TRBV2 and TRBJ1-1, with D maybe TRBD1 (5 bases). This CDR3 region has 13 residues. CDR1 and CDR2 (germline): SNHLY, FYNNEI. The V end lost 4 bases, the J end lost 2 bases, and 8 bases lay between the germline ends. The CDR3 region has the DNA TGTGCCAGCAGTGTAGGGGAAAACACTGAAGCTTTCTTT. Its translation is CASSVGENTEAFF.

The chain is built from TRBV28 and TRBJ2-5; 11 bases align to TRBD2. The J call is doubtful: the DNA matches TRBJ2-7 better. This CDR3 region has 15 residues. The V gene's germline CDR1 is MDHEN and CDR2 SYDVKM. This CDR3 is CASSFPTSGSYEQYF. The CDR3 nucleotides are TGTGCCAGCAGTTTCCCTACTAGCGGGAGTTACGAGCAGTACTTC.

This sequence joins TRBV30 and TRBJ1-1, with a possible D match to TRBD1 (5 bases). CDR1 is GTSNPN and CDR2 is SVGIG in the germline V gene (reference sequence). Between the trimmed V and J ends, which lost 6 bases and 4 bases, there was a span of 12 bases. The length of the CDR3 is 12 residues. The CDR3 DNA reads TGTGCCTGCTCATTGGGGCCCACTGAAGCTTTCTTT. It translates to CACSLGPTEAFF.

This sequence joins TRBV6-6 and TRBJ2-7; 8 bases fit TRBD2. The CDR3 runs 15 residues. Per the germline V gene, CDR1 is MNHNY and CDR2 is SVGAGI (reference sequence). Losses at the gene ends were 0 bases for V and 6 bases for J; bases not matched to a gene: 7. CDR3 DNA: TGTGCCAGCAGTTACTCCGGCGGGAGGTCGGGCGAGCAGTACTTC. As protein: CASSYSGGRSGEQYF.

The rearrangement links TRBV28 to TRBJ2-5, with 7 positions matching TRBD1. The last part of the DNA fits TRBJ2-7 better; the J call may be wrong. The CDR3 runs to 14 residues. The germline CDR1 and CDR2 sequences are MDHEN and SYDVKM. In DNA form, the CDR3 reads TGTGCCAGCAGTTTCATCGGGACAGCATACGAGCAGTACTTC. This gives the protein CASSFIGTAYEQYF.